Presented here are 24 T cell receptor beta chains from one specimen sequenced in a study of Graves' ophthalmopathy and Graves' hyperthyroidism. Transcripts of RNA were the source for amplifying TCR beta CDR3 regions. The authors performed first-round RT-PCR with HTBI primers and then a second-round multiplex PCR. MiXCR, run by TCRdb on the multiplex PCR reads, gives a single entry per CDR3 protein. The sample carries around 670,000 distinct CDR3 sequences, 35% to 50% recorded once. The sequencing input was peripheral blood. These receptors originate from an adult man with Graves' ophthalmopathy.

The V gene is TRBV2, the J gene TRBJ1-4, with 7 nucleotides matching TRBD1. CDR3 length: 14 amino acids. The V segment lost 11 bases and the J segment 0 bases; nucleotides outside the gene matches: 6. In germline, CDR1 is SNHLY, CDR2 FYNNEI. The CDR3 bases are TGTGCCGGAGGCCAGGGGGCAACTAATGAAAAACTGTTTTTT. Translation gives CAGGQGATNEKLFF.

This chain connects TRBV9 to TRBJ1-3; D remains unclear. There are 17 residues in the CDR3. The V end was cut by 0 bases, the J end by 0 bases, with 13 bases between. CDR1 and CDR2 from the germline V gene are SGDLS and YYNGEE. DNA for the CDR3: TGTGCCAGCAGCGTAGGGGAGGGCAGGAGCTCTGGAAACACCATATATTTT. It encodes CASSVGEGRSSGNTIYF.

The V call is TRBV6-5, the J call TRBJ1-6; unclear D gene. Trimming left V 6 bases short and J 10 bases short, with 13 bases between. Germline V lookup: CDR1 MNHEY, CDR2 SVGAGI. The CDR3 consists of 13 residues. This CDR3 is CASSREGKSPLHF. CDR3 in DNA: TGTGCCAGCAGCCGCGAAGGAAAGTCACCCCTCCACTTT.

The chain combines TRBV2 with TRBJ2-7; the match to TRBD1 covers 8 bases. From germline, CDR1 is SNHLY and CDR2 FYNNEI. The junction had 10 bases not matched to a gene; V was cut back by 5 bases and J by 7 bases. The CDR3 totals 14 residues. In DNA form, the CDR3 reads TGTGCCAGCAGTCAGACCTCAGGGGGCCAGGAGCAGTACTTC. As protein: CASSQTSGGQEQYF.

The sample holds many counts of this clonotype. The CDR3 sequence: CASSLHRGYDQPQHF. CDR3 sequence (DNA): TGTGCCAGCAGCTTACACAGGGGGTACGATCAGCCCCAGCATTTT. The chain uses TRBV7-8 and TRBJ1-5; 8 bases align to TRBD1. This CDR3 spans 15 amino acids. With V trimmed by 2 bases and J by 5 bases, 5 bases remained unmatched. Germline V gene data show CDR1 as SGHVS and CDR2 as FQNEAQ.

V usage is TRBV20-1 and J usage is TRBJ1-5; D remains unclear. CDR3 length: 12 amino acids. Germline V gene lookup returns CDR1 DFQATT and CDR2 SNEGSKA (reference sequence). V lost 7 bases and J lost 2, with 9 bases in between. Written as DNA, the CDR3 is TGCAGTGGAAAACAGCGCAATCAGCCCCAGCATTTT. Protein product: CSGKQRNQPQHF.

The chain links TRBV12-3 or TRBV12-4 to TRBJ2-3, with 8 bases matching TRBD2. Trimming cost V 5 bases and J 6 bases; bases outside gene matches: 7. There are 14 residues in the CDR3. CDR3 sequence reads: CASSPSGGGDTQYF. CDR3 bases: TGTGCCAGCAGTCCAAGCGGGGGCGGGGATACGCAGTATTTT.

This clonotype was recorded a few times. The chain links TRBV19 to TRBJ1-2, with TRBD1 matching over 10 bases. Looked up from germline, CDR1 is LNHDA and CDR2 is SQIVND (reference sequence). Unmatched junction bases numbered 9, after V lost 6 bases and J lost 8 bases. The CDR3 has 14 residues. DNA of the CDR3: TGTGCCAGTAGACCGGGACAGGGGTCGACGGGCTACACCTTC. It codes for CASRPGQGSTGYTF.

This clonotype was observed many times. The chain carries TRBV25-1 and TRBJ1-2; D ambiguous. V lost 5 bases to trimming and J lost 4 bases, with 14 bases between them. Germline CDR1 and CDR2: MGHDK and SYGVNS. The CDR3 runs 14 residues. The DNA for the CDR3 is TGTGCCAGCAGTCCGCGGACGGCGATCTATGGCTACACCTTC. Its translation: CASSPRTAIYGYTF.

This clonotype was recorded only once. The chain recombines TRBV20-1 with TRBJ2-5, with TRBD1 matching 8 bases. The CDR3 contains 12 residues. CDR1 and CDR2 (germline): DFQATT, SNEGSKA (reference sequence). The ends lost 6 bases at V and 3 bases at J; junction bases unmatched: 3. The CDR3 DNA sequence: TGCAGTGCGATGGACAGGGAAGAGACCCAGTACTTC. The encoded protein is CSAMDREETQYF.

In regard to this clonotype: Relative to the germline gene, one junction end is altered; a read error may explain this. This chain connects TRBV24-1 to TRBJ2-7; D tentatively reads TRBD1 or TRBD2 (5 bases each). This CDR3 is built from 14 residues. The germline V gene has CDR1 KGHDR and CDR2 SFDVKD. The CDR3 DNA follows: TGTGCCAGCAGTCCTCGGGGCGGTATCTACGAGCAGTACTTC. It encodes CASSPRGGIYEQYF.

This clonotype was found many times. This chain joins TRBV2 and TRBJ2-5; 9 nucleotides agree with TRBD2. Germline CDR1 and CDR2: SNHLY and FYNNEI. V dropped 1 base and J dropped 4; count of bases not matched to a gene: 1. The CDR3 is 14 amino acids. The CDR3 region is CASSEGTSAETQYF. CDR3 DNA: TGTGCCAGCAGTGAAGGGACTAGCGCAGAGACCCAGTACTTC.

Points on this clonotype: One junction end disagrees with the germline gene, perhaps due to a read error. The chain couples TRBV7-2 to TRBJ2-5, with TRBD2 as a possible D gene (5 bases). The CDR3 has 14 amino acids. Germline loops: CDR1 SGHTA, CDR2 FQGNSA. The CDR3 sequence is CAGSLGSGGETQYF. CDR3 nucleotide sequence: TGTGCCGGCAGCTTAGGATCAGGAGGAGAGACCCAGTACTTC. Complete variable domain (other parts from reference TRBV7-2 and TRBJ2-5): GAGVSQSPSNKVTEKGKDVELRCDPISGHTALYWYRQSLGQGLEFLIYFQGNSAPDKSGLPSDRFSAERTGGSVSTLTIQRTQQEDSAVYLCAGSLGSGGETQYFGPGTRLLVL.

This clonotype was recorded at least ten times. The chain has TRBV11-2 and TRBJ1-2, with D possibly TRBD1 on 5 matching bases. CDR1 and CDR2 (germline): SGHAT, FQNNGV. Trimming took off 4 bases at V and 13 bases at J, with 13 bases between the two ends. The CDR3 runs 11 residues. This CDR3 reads CASSYGGAGTF. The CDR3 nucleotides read TGTGCCAGCAGCTACGGAGGGGCGGGCACCTTC.

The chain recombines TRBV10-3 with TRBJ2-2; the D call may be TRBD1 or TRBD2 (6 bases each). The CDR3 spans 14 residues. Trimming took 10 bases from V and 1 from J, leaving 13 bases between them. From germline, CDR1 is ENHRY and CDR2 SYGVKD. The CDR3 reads CATGDLKNTGELFF. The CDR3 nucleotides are TGTGCCACAGGGGACTTAAAGAACACCGGGGAGCTGTTTTTT.

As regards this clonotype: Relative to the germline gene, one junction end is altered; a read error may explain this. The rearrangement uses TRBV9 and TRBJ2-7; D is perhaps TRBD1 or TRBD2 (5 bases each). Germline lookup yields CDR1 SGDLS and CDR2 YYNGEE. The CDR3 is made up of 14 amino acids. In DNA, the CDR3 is TGTGCCAGCAGCCTCAGGGACGACTCCTACGAGCAGTGCTTC. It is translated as CASSLRDDSYEQCF.

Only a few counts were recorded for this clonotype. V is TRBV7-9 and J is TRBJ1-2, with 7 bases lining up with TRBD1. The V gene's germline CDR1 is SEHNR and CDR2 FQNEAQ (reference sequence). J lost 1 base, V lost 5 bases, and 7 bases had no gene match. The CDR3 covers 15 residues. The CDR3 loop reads CASSIRDSLNYGYTF. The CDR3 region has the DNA TGTGCCAGCAGCATCCGGGACAGCCTTAACTATGGCTACACCTTC. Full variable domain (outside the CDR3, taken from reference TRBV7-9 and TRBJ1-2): DTGVSQNPRHKITKRGQNVTFRCDPISEHNRLYWYRQTLGQGPEFLTYFQNEAQLEKSRLLSDRFSAERPKGSFSTLEIQRTEQGDSAMYLCASSIRDSLNYGYTFGSGTRLTVV.

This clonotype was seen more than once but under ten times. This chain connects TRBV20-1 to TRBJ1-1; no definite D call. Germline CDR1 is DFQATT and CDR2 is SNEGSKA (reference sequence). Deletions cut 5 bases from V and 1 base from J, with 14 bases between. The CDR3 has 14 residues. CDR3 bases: TGCAGTGCTCGACCCGCGGGGAGGAACACTGAAGCTTTCTTT. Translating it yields CSARPAGRNTEAFF.

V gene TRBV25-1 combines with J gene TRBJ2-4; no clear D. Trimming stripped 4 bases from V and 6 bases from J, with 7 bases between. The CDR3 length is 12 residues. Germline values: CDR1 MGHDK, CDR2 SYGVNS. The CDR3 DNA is TGTGCCAGCAGTGGCAACGGAAACATTCAGTACTTC. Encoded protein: CASSGNGNIQYF. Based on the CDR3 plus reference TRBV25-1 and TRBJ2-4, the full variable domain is EADIYQTPRYLVIGTGKKITLECSQTMGHDKMYWYQQDPGMELHLIHYSYGVNSTEKGDLSSESTVSRIRTEHFPLTLESARPSHTSQYLCASSGNGNIQYFGAGTRLSVL.

The CDR3 nucleotides read TGTGCCATCAGTTACCTAGTCTCTAAGGCCAACGTCCTGACTTTC. Its protein product is CAISYLVSKANVLTF. The rearrangement uses TRBV10-3 and TRBJ2-6; D not certain. Germline CDR1 reads ENHRY; CDR2 reads SYGVKD. The V end lost 5 bases, the J end lost 6 bases, and 14 bases lay between the germline ends. This CDR3 contains 15 residues.

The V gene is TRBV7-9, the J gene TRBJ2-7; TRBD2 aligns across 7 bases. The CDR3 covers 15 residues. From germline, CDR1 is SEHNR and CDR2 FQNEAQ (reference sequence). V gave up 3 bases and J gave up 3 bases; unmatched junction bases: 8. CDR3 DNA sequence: TGTGCCAGCAGCTTTCGGACTAGTACCAACTACGAGCAGTACTTC. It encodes CASSFRTSTNYEQYF.

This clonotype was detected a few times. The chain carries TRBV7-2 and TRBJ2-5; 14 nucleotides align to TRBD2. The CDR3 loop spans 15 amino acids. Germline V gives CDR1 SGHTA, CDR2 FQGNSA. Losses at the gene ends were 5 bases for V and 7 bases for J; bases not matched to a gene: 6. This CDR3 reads CASSRGLAGEGTQYF. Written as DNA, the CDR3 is TGTGCCAGCAGCCGGGGACTAGCGGGAGAGGGGACCCAGTACTTC.

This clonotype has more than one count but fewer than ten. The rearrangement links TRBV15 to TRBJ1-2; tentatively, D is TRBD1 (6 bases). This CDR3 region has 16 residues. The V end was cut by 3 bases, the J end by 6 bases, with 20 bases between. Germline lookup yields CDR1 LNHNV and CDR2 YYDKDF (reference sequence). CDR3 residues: CATSSPDRAQKDGYTF. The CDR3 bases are TGTGCCACCAGCAGCCCGGACAGAGCCCAGAAGGATGGCTACACCTTC. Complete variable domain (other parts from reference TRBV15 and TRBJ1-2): DAMVIQNPRYQVTQFGKPVTLSCSQTLNHNVMYWYQQKSSQAPKLLFHYYDKDFNNEADTPDNFQSRRPNTSFCFLDIRSPGLGDTAMYLCATSSPDRAQKDGYTFGSGTRLTVV.

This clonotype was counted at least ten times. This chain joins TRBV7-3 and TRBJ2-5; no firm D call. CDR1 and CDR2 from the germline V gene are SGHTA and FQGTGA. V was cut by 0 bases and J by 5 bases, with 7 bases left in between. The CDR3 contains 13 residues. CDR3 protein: CASSLTIGETQYF. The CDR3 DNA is TGTGCCAGCAGCTTAACGATCGGGGAGACCCAGTACTTC. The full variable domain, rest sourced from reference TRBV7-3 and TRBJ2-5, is GAGVSQTPSNKVTEKGKYVELRCDPISGHTALYWYRQSLGQGPEFLIYFQGTGAADDSGLPNDRFFAVRPEGSVSTLKIQRTERGDSAVYLCASSLTIGETQYFGPGTRLLVL.